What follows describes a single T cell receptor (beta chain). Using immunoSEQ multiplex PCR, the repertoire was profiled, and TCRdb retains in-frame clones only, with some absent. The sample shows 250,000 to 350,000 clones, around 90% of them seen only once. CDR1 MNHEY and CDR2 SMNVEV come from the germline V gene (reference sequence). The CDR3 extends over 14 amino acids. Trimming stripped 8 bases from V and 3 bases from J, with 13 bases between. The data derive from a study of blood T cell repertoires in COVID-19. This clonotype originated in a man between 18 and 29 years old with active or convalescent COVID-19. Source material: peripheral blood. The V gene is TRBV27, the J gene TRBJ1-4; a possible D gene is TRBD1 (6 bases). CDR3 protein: CASGNRAANEKLFF. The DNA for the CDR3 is TGTGCCAGCGGAAACAGGGCTGCTAATGAAAAACTGTTTTTT.